This TCR beta chain stems from a study of beta chain features in type 1 diabetes (dated by TCRdb to the late 2010s). About the investigation overall: Mean age, gender distribution, total cell number and subset yield did not differ between patients and healthy donors. A total of 85 million to 110 million sorted cells were examined across all samples, and RNA yield correlated strongly with the number of cells per subset. The study compared the TCRB repertoires of sorted circulating CD4+ T cell subsets in recently diagnosed type 1 diabetes patients with those in matched healthy donors. Regulatory and stem cell-like memory subsets were obtained from only 8 patients and roughly 8 healthy donors, while naive and central memory subsets were obtained from all 30 or so donors. The study at large found these results: In all four CD4+ subsets, TCRB CDR3 length was moderately but significantly shorter in type 1 diabetes patients. Shorter templates might have been favored by PCR, but patient and control samples were amplified and corrected together, so both groups would have been affected equally by any skew. Patients with type 1 diabetes made fewer insertions and deleted more nucleotides at VDJ recombination sites, implying thymic rearrangement abnormalities. Because cDNA was sequenced instead of genomic DNA, highly expressing activated cells could be over-represented, though the groups showed no difference in activation or CD3 levels. Naive, central memory and regulatory TCRB repertoires appeared more similar among patients than among healthy donors. Because small numbers of individuals were included in the HLA sub-analyses, any influence of HLA type on TCRB rearrangement was left unresolved.

All of the isolated RNA was reverse transcribed with the High Capacity cDNA Reverse Transcription Kit, so expressed TCRB transcripts were sequenced. Deep immunoSEQ sequencing was applied to naive, central memory and regulatory T cell samples, giving an average of roughly 3.6 million total reads per sample. Sorted cells were lysed in RLT buffer, and RNA was extracted using DNase-treated RNeasy Micro or Mini kits according to cell number. To prevent cross-contamination, every cell subset was processed on its own, while patient and healthy donor samples were processed together. TCRB sequences were amplified from cDNA with the immunoSEQ multiplex PCR, producing 87-bp fragments spanning the CDR3 region. Sequencing of the amplicons was done on the Illumina HiSeq platform. The authors processed their data as follows. PCR bias was corrected computationally using synthetic template baselines, and reads within Hamming distance 2 were collapsed, with unmergeable singletons discarded. Reads were aligned to IMGT to assign V, D and J genes, CDR3 length, and insertions or deletions at six rearrangement sites. Within each subset, clonotype counts were normalized to sorted cell number, and only after that were true diversity and Gini coefficients computed with the tcR R package. The overlap coefficient, calculated on TCRB nucleotide sequences, was used to measure repertoire sharing. Out-of-frame TCRB sequences from naive cells were analyzed to stand in for the pre-selection repertoire. TCRdb carries this immuneACCESS record with in-frame sequences only. Its versions omit some clonotypes, under half of them owing to an unresolved V gene in the studies checked, with the rest unexplained. V and J calls plus clone size are reproduced from that table; the DNA served to infer D and trimming. The table for this sample lists around 430,000 clones; roughly 30% of them were counted only once. The ten largest clones capture almost 0.065% of the sample.

The germline V gene provides CDR1 SQVTM and CDR2 ANQGSEA. V and J are truncated by 5 bases and 3 bases respectively, leaving an intervening sequence of 12 bases. The CDR3 numbers 13 residues from cysteine through phenylalanine. Just the 39-base CDR3 DNA is kept, in frame starting at base 1. In the case of this clone: This clone's antigen is unknown. No much larger clone exists at a distance of one base, and base qualities are not known.

Each donor gave one peripheral blood draw, averaging approximately 0.12 L, which was collected into heparinised tubes. Naive, central memory, regulatory and stem cell-like memory CD4+ T cells were sorted on a BD FACSAria II using a panel including CD45RO, CCR7, CD25, CD127, CD95 and CD27. Purity was above 95% for every sorted population. PBMCs were separated immediately by Lymphoprep density gradient centrifugation and were stained directly, without being cultured. Samples were stained and sorted in pairs, with one healthy donor and one patient per experiment, so that batch effects were minimized. The material sequenced was naive CD4+ T cells from blood. Interpreted using the paper, the cell subset or site label stands for: true naive CD4+ T cells. The sequence is built from TRBV29-1 and TRBJ2-3, with the D call perhaps TRBD1 or TRBD2, as 5 bases match in each case. The source is a man younger than 35 in good health. The CDR3 protein: CSVYNGATDTQYF. The nucleotide sequence reads TGCAGCGTTTACAACGGGGCGACAGATACGCAGTATTTT.